The clone carrying this T cell receptor beta chain was seen once. TCRdb's copy holds only in-frame clones and misses some; the assay was immunoSEQ multiplex PCR. The data show approximately 92,000 clones, with roughly 96% seen just once and about 0.35% held by the top ten. These data belong to a study of technical replicates of blood from several donors. Trimming removed 3 bases at V and 1 base at J, with 7 bases between. CDR1 is MNHEY, CDR2 SMNVEV, per germline (reference sequence). The CDR3 runs 13 residues. The chain combines TRBV27 with TRBJ2-7; unclear D gene. Sequencing was carried out using T cells isolated from PBMCs. The sequence was obtained from a human donor in good health. The CDR3 sequence: CASSFERSYEQYF. CDR3 in DNA: TGTGCCAGCAGTTTTGAACGGTCCTACGAGCAGTACTTC.